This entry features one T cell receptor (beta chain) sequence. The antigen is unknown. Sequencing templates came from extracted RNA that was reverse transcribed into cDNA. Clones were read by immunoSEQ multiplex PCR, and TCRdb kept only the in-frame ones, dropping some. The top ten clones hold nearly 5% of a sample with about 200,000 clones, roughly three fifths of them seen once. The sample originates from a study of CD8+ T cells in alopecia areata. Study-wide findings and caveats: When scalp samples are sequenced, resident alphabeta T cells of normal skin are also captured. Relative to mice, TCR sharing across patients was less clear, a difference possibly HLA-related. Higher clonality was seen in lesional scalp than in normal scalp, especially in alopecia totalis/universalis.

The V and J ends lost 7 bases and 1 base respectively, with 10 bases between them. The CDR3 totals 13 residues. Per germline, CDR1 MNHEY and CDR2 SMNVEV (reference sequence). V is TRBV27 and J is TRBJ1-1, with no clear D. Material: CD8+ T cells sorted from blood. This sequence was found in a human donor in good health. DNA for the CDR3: TGTGCCAGCATTGGGGAGGGGAACACTGAAGCTTTCTTT. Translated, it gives CASIGEGNTEAFF.